The rows below give T cell receptor beta chains drawn from one sample of a study of T cell repertoires in cytomegalovirus infection. TCRdb independently ran MiXCR on the reads; one entry per CDR3 protein. Of roughly 340,000 distinct CDR3 sequences detected, about 29% appear once; the ten largest clones hold roughly 20%. The antigens of these receptors remain unknown. This specimen consisted of cultured PBMCs, obtained from culture after CMV antigen stimulation. These receptors all stem from a human donor in good health (CMV status not recorded). Some clones in this sample may be carry-over from other donors' samples. CDR3s leave out the opening cysteine and the closing phenylalanine or tryptophan.

v_gene	j_gene	CDR3aa
TRBV5-8	TRBJ1-2	ASRKQVSNYGYT
TRBV6-6	TRBJ1-4	ASRSGGAYEKLF
TRBV11-3	TRBJ2-2	ASSYDWAGELF
TRBV28	TRBJ2-3	ASSLSGRPTDTQY
TRBV7-8	TRBJ1-3	ASNRTGPGNTIY
TRBV10-2	TRBJ2-7	ASSPDIHPEQY
TRBV5-1	TRBJ2-7	ASSEGQGVSYEQY
TRBV10-2	TRBJ2-7	ASSDRAYEQY
TRBV3-1	TRBJ2-7	ASSQRLAALDEQY
TRBV11-2	TRBJ2-2	ASSAISGKRTGELF
TRBV24-1	TRBJ2-1	ATSDFGGPALLSYNEQF
TRBV9	TRBJ2-7	ASSPSPGYTYEQY
TRBV7-4	TRBJ1-1	ASSARTGGNTEAF
TRBV28	TRBJ1-6	ATQDLSASSYNSPLH
TRBV6-2/TRBV6-3	TRBJ1-1	ASSYGGEQNTEAF
TRBV2	TRBJ2-7	ASNPVSGPGEQY
TRBV6-2/TRBV6-3	TRBJ2-7	ASSRQGAGEQY
TRBV20-1	TRBJ2-7	SARSLAGAYEQY
TRBV15	TRBJ2-6	ATSGLFIPGANVLT
TRBV12-3/TRBV12-4	TRBJ2-4	ASSPGQGDKNIQY
TRBV2	TRBJ1-2	ASSEKRPWSYT
TRBV28	TRBJ2-7	ASSLGLAGLYEQY
TRBV9	TRBJ2-2	ASSVTGTAAGELF
TRBV7-9	TRBJ2-3	ASTFLGASGRTSTDTQY
TRBV12-3/TRBV12-4	TRBJ2-6	ASSWRGLGANVLT
TRBV6-5	TRBJ2-1	ASSYLPTSGGVPQF
TRBV6-1	TRBJ1-2	ASSAQEGGYT
TRBV9	TRBJ2-5	ASSVEVGGEETQY
TRBV5-1	TRBJ1-1	ASSSKQGARGTEAF
TRBV5-1	TRBJ2-3	ASSVRGPDTQY
TRBV19	TRBJ2-2	ASSTNQGTSGRYGYTGELF
TRBV28	TRBJ1-4	ASSPTGTGEQKLF
TRBV20-1	TRBJ1-3	SARDRGWGNTIY
TRBV7-7	TRBJ2-5	ASSFGTSGSETQY
TRBV20-1	TRBJ2-3	SAPSATSGRDTQY
TRBV20-1	TRBJ2-7	SARDSRDPYEQY
TRBV28	TRBJ2-2	ASKEGRNTGELF
TRBV9	TRBJ2-7	ASSPRPFSYEQY
TRBV5-1	TRBJ1-1	ASSTDSDTEAF
TRBV20-1	TRBJ2-5	SAGWDSGLQETQY
TRBV3-1	TRBJ2-1	ASSHPDRVLGSEQF
TRBV19	TRBJ2-3	ASSIRTSGRDTQY
TRBV19	TRBJ2-3	ASSTNSFTFHSSTDTQY
TRBV12-5	TRBJ2-7	ASGLYRDGASST
TRBV12-3/TRBV12-4	TRBJ2-5	ASSLYETQY
TRBV7-9	TRBJ1-2	ASRESPTHGYT
TRBV5-1	TRBJ2-3	ASSHSTVDTQY
TRBV24-1	TRBJ2-1	ATSDLKASEQF
TRBV7-2	TRBJ2-2	ASSLTGRSGELF
TRBV3-1	TRBJ2-1	ASSPDTVRNEQF
TRBV19	TRBJ1-2	ASSIQRTAYGYT
TRBV6-2/TRBV6-3	TRBJ2-3	ASRLVRGTDTQY
TRBV10-2	TRBJ2-3	ASRSGTVGY
TRBV7-2	TRBJ2-7	ASSSNLGQGALYEQY
TRBV25-1	TRBJ2-5	ASSDSSGGGWETQY